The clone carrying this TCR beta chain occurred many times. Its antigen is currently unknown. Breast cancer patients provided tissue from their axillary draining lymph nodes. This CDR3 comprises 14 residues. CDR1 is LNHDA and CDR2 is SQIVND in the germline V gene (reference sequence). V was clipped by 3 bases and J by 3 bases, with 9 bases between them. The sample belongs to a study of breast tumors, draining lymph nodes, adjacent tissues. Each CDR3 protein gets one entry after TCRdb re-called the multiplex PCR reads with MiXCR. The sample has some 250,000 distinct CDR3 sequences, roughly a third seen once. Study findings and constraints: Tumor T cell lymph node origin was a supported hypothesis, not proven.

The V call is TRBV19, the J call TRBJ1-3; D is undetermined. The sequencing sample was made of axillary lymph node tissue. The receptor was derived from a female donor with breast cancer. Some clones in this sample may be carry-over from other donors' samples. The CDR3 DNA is TGTGCCAGTAGTATTCTGGCGATTGGAAACACCATATATTTT. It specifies CASSILAIGNTIYF.